Each of the 14 T cell receptor beta chains below was sequenced from the same sample in a study of beta chain features in type 1 diabetes (dated by TCRdb to 2016 to 2018). Libraries were built with the immunoSEQ multiplex PCR assay. The entire amount of isolated RNA was reverse transcribed using the High Capacity cDNA Reverse Transcription Kit, so the sequenced TCRB transcripts were expressed ones. TCRdb holds this immuneACCESS table with in-frame rearrangements only. Some clones are missing; in checked studies, unresolved V genes explain under half, and the rest has no known cause. The sample data list some 140,000 clones, and about a tenth of these were observed just once. Of the sample, 0.6% to 0.8% falls within the top ten clones. Sequences were obtained from central memory CD4+ T cells from blood. The receptors come from a man younger than 35 in good health.

There are a few counts of this clone. V and J are TRBV7-2 and TRBJ1-5, with D hard to call. Deletions cut 5 bases from V and 8 bases from J, with 16 bases between. CDR1 and CDR2 (germline): SGHTA, FQGNSA. The CDR3 runs 14 residues. CDR3 region: CASSLGPGSKPQHF. The CDR3 bases are TGTGCCAGCAGCCTTGGACCGGGGAGTAAGCCCCAGCATTTT. Supplemented by reference TRBV7-2 and TRBJ1-5, the full variable domain reads GAGVSQSPSNKVTEKGKDVELRCDPISGHTALYWYRQSLGQGLEFLIYFQGNSAPDKSGLPSDRFSAERTGGSVSTLTIQRTQQEDSAVYLCASSLGPGSKPQHFGDGTRLSIL.

The chain carries TRBV18 and TRBJ1-5; 7 bases line up with TRBD1. The germline gives CDR1 KGHSH, CDR2 LQKENI. CDR3 length equals 15 residues. V was pared by 5 bases and J by 7 bases, with 11 bases of the junction left unmatched. The CDR3 sequence is CASSYSEGQIQPQHF. CDR3 DNA sequence: TGTGCCAGCTCATATTCGGAGGGACAGATCCAGCCCCAGCATTTT.

V is TRBV2 and J is TRBJ1-2; D may be TRBD1 (5 bases). V gave up 10 bases and J gave up 5 bases, with 14 bases separating them. This CDR3 is 12 amino acids long. CDR1 is SNHLY and CDR2 is FYNNEI in the germline V gene. As DNA, the CDR3 is TGTGCCACCCTAGACAGTCCTTATGGCTACACCTTC. Amino acid sequence: CATLDSPYGYTF.

This clone has only a few counts. This chain connects TRBV25-1 to TRBJ1-6; 8 bases line up with TRBD1. The J segment lost 8 bases and the V segment lost 8 bases, leaving 8 bases of the junction unmatched. The CDR3 has 14 amino acids. Per the germline V gene, CDR1 is MGHDK and CDR2 is SYGVNS. This CDR3 is CASSGTGTYSPLHF. The CDR3 DNA sequence: TGTGCCAGCTCCGGGACAGGTACCTATTCACCCCTCCACTTT.

This chain uses TRBV18 with TRBJ1-1, with 7 bases lining up with TRBD1. CDR1 is KGHSH, CDR2 LQKENI, per germline. The trim removed 2 bases at V and 1 base at J, leaving 1 base unmatched. This CDR3 is 14 amino acids long. CDR3 sequence (DNA): TGTGCCAGCTCACCAACAGGGGAGAACACTGAAGCTTTCTTT. Translating it yields CASSPTGENTEAFF.

The J gene is TRBJ2-1, the V gene TRBV5-1; 10 nucleotides agree with TRBD1. V dropped 6 bases and J dropped 7; count of bases not matched to a gene: 4. CDR1 and CDR2 (germline): SGHRS, YFSETQ. The CDR3 runs 13 residues. This chain's CDR3 is CASTGTGANEQFF. The CDR3 DNA is TGCGCCAGCACCGGGACAGGGGCGAATGAGCAGTTCTTC.

This chain's CDR3 is CASSLGLAGGRGETQYF. CDR3 in DNA: TGCGCCAGCAGCTTGGGACTAGCGGGGGGGCGAGGAGAGACCCAGTACTTC. The rearrangement joins TRBV5-1 to TRBJ2-5; 14 bases are shared with TRBD2. The CDR3 totals 17 residues. Germline values: CDR1 SGHRS, CDR2 YFSETQ. Germline trimming cut 0 bases from V and 4 bases from J; bases unmatched to any gene: 5.

The chain links TRBV7-2 to TRBJ2-1; maybe TRBD2 (6 bases). Germline lookup yields CDR1 SGHTA and CDR2 FQGNSA. CDR3 length equals 15 residues. With 0 bases removed from V and 4 bases from J, the gap between germline ends came to 10 bases. CDR3 region: CASSLARGSYNEQFF. As DNA, the CDR3 is TGTGCCAGCAGCTTAGCCCGGGGGTCTTACAATGAGCAGTTCTTC.

The sample holds a few counts of this clone. The chain employs TRBV10-3 and TRBJ1-5, with D possibly TRBD1 on 5 matching bases. From germline, CDR1 is ENHRY and CDR2 SYGVKD. V lost 3 bases and J 0 bases, leaving 15 bases between the germline ends. The CDR3 loop spans 17 amino acids. This CDR3 is CAISEQVVRYSNQPQHF. CDR3 coding DNA: TGTGCCATCAGTGAACAGGTCGTAAGGTATAGCAATCAGCCCCAGCATTTT.

The genes are TRBV7-2 and TRBJ1-2, with a tentative D call TRBD1 (6 bases). The germline V gene has CDR1 SGHTA and CDR2 FQGNSA. Trimming cost V 1 base and J 2 bases, with 8 bases left between them. The CDR3 loop spans 14 amino acids. CDR3 sequence: CASSLDRDNYGYTF. The CDR3 bases are TGTGCCAGCAGCTTAGACAGGGACAACTATGGCTACACCTTC.

This clone was counted a few times. The V and J genes are TRBV5-5 and TRBJ1-2; tentatively, D is TRBD1 (6 bases). This CDR3 has 15 residues. Germline-derived CDR1 and CDR2 are SGHKS and YYEKEE (reference sequence). V was trimmed by 5 bases and J by 5 bases, leaving 19 bases between them. The CDR3 loop is CASRNGGQDRYGYTF. In nucleotides, the CDR3 is TGTGCCAGCAGGAATGGGGGCCAGGACCGTTATGGCTACACCTTC.

This clone was counted between two and nine times. The J gene is TRBJ2-1, the V gene TRBV5-4; TRBD2 aligns across 11 bases. The CDR3 has 17 amino acids. The germline CDR1 and CDR2 sequences are SGHNT and YYREEE (reference sequence). The V gene end was trimmed by 4 bases and the J gene end by 0 bases; junction bases not matched to a gene: 6. The DNA of the CDR3 is TGTGCCAGCAGCCCGGGAGGACTAGCGGGCTCCTACAATGAGCAGTTCTTC. Protein: CASSPGGLAGSYNEQFF.

The sample holds a few counts of this clone. The gene calls are TRBV30 and TRBJ2-2, with 7 nucleotides matching TRBD1. Germline CDR1 and CDR2: GTSNPN and SVGIG (reference sequence). The CDR3 contains 18 residues. V gave up 3 bases and J gave up 0 bases; unmatched junction bases: 13. CDR3 nucleotides: TGTGCCTGGAGGGTGGGGACAGTGCTATATACGAACACCGGGGAGCTGTTTTTT. Encoded protein: CAWRVGTVLYTNTGELFF.

This clone has only a few counts. V is TRBV7-2 and J is TRBJ1-5; 7 bases match TRBD1. This CDR3 contains 15 residues. Germline V gene sequence: CDR1 SGHTA, CDR2 FQGNSA. Losses at the gene ends were 5 bases for V and 6 bases for J; bases not matched to a gene: 10. This chain's CDR3 is CASSERGGVGQPQHF. Here the CDR3 DNA reads TGTGCCAGCAGCGAACGAGGGGGCGTAGGTCAGCCCCAGCATTTT.